Below, one T cell receptor beta chain is given with its context. Under the authors' procedure: Amplification from reference gene primers served as the basis for estimated nucleated cell counts. The assay was immunoSEQ multiplex PCR, and TCRdb's table has in-frame clones only and misses some. V and J calls and clone size follow that table, whereas D and trimming were derived from the DNA. The sample contains 78,000 or so clones, roughly 87% of which appear only once. The data were taken from a study of blood T cell repertoires in COVID-19. Germline lookup yields CDR1 SGHRS and CDR2 YFSETQ. The ends lost 0 bases at V and 4 bases at J; junction bases unmatched: 6. There are 16 residues in the CDR3.

The rearrangement links TRBV5-1 to TRBJ2-3; TRBD2 aligns across 9 bases. The sample consisted of peripheral blood. The TCR originated in a woman aged 45-59 years with acute or convalescent COVID-19. The CDR3 region has the DNA TGCGCCAGCAGCTTGGTTCCGCGGGGGGGCCCAGATACGCAGTATTTT. It is translated as CASSLVPRGGPDTQYF.